The subject of this entry is one T cell receptor (beta chain). There are a few counts of this clonotype. It has no known antigen specificity. Within one base of it there is no much larger clone, and no base qualities were kept. The source of the sample is a study of T-cell memory formation after mild COVID-19 (dated by TCRdb to the early 2020s). General notes on the study: TCR sequence clusters from the two donors were found to be largely donor specific. Longitudinal TCRalpha and TCRbeta repertoire sequencing tracked T-cell clones expanding and contracting after mild COVID-19 in a couple of donors. The cohort was made up of two young adult volunteers, one female and one male, who were previously healthy. General findings and caveats noted by the study authors: The study included only two mild cases, and larger cohorts that include severe cases with pre-infection samples were judged to be necessary. Some responding clones were detected in pre-infection memory, which suggested that pre-existing cross-reactive memory T cells had joined the SARS-CoV-2 response. SARS-CoV-2 specificity of the second-wave clones peaking on day 37 was not confirmed. From day 15 to 85, contracting clones showed balanced CD4/CD8 phenotypes, whereas a second wave of clones that expanded from day 15 to 37 leaned towards CD4+. Contracting CD4+ clones were found mainly in CM and EM memory subsets, while CD8+ clones were enriched in EMRA.

The instrument was an Illumina NovaSeq 6000. cDNA libraries for TCRalpha and TCRbeta were prepared by 5'RACE using constant-segment primers, with sample barcodes and unique molecular identifiers added. RNA was extracted from every sample with Trizol reagent. Library amplification was performed in two PCR steps, and a second sample barcode and Illumina TruSeq adapters were introduced in the second step. Libraries were sequenced on an Illumina NovaSeq with 2 x 150 bp paired-end reads. The authors' analysis ran thus. With migec v1.2.7, reads were demultiplexed and then collapsed into UMI-guided consensus sequences. With mixcr v2.1.11, UMI consensuses were aligned to TRA and TRB V and J templates and assembled into clonotypes. A clonotype was counted as expanded or contracted only if both edgeR and NoisET called the change significant, with noise models trained on biological replicates. For edgeR calls, the cutoffs were a false discovery rate-adjusted p below 0.01 and a log2 fold-change threshold of 1. PCA with hierarchical clustering of max-normalized trajectories of the 1000 most abundant clonotypes was used as exploratory dynamics analysis. Separately sequenced CD4+ and CD8+ repertoires were used to assign the CD4 or CD8 phenotype of responding clones. TCRdb took the public reads, trimmed them with fastp at Q25, ran MiXCR for clone calling and kept in-frame beta chains. Identical CDR3 protein sequences are pooled into one entry, listed with their most common genes and DNA. The V and J calls were determined by TCRdb, not by the authors. For this sample the table gives some 300,000 distinct CDR3 sequences, of which roughly 20% were detected only once. The ten largest account for roughly a fifth of the sample.

The germline V gene sets CDR1 to KGHDR and CDR2 to SFDVKD. The CDR3, from cysteine to phenylalanine, totals 14 residues. The entry retains the CDR3 DNA only, 42 bases that are in frame from base 1. Unmatched junction bases come to 4, with V trimmed by 5 bases and J by 4 bases. PBMCs were isolated by Ficoll-Paque density gradient centrifugation. This chain is built from TRBV24-1 and TRBJ2-3; TRBD2 agrees with 8 junctional bases. This TCR derives from a man between 18 and 35 years old who had mild COVID-19 (a few samples of this study predate the infection). The sample titles of this study are shuffled in the database, so cell type and time point are left out; the donor was told from shared clones. Sequencing was performed on PBMCs or a T cell subset sorted from them (not recorded which). The encoded CDR3 is CATSGREGADTQYF. The nucleotide sequence reads as follows: TGTGCCACCAGTGGTCGGGAGGGAGCAGATACGCAGTATTTT.